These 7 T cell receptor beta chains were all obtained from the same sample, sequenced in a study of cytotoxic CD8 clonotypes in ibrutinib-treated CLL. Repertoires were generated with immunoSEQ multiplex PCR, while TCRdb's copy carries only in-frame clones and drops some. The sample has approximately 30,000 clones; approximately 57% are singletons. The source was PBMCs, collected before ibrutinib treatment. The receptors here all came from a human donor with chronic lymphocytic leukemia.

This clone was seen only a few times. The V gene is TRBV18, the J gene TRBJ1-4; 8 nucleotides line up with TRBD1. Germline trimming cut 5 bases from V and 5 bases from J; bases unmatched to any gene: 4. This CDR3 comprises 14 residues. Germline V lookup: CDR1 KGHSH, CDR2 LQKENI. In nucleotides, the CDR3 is TGTGCCAGCTCATCCTACAGGGGGAATGAAAAACTGTTTTTT. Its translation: CASSSYRGNEKLFF.

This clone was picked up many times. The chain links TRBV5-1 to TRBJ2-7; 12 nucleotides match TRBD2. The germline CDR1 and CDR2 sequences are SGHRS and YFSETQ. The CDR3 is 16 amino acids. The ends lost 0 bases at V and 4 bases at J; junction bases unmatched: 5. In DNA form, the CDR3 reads TGCGCCAGCAGCTTGGAAAGCGGGACTAGCGGGTACGAGCAGTACTTC. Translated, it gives CASSLESGTSGYEQYF.

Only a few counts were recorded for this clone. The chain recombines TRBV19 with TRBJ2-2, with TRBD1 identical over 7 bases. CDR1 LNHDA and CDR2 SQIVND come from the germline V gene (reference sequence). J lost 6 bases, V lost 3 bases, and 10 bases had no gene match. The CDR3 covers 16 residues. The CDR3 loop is CASSISTGTVSGELFF. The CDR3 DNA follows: TGTGCCAGTAGTATCTCGACAGGGACGGTATCCGGGGAGCTGTTTTTT. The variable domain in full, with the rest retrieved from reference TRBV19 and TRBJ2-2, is DGGITQSPKYLFRKEGQNVTLSCEQNLNHDAMYWYRQDPGQGLRLIYYSQIVNDFQKGDIAEGYSVSREKKESFPLTVTSAQKNPTAFYLCASSISTGTVSGELFFGEGSRLTVL.

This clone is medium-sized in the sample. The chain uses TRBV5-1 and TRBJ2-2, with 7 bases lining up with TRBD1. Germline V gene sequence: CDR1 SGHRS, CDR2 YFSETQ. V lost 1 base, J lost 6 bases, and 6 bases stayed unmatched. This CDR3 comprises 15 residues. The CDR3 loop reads CASSLRGRDAGELFF. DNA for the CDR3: TGCGCCAGCAGCTTGAGGGGGCGCGATGCCGGGGAGCTGTTTTTT.

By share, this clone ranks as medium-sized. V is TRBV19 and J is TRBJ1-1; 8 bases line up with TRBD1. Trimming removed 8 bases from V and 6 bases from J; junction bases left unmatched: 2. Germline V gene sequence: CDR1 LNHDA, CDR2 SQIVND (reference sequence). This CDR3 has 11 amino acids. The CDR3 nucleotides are TGTGCCAGTTCACAGGGGGCTGAAGCTTTCTTT. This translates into CASSQGAEAFF.

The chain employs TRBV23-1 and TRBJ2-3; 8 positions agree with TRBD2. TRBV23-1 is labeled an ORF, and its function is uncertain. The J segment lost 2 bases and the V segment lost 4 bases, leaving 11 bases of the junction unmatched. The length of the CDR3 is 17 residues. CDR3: CASSPSGVGRDTDTQYF. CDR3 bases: TGCGCCAGCAGTCCCTCCGGCGTCGGGAGGGACACAGATACGCAGTATTTT.

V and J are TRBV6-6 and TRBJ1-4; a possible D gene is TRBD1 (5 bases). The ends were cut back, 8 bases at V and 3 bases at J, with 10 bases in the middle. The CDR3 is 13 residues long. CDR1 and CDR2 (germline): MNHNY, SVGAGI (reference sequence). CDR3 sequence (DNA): TGTGCCAGCCTAGACAGATCTAATGAAAAACTGTTTTTT. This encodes CASLDRSNEKLFF.